This TCR beta chain was sequenced during a study of CD8+CD57+ T cells in acquired aplastic anemia. Across the whole study: Sorted CD4+ and CD8+ cells gave a mean 3.2 ug DNA, range roughly 0.19 to 27.4 ug. CD4+ reads averaged about 10.8 million in healthy donors. Study results and limitations: Researchers report that twenty-nine CD8+ CDR3 sequences appeared in both patients and controls.

This clonotype showed up many times. What it binds is unknown. The CDR3 runs 14 residues. Germline V CDR1 and CDR2: SGHNT, YENEEA. V lost 1 base and J 2 bases, leaving 8 bases between the germline ends. CDR3 and TCR beta VDJ profiling relied on a genomic DNA template. One entry per CDR3 protein results from TCRdb running MiXCR on the reads. The table records 190,000 or so distinct CDR3 sequences, over 60% of them present only once. V gene TRBV11-3 combines with J gene TRBJ2-5, with D tentatively TRBD1 (5 bases). This TCR was sampled from a human donor in good health. What was sequenced was sorted CD4+, CD8+, or CD8+CD57+ T cells (not recorded which) from PBMCs. The CDR3 spells CASSLGGGQETQYF. The DNA of the CDR3 is TGTGCCAGCAGCTTAGGGGGCGGACAAGAGACCCAGTACTTC.